One TCR beta chain is described in this entry. Antigen unknown. The CDR3 runs to 15 residues. V lost 6 bases, J lost 0 bases, and 9 bases lay in between. Germline V gives CDR1 SEHNR, CDR2 FQNEAQ (reference sequence). 13 Jbeta primers and 60 Vbeta primers were used for the PCR. Method: immunoSEQ multiplex PCR; TCRdb's copy keeps in-frame clones and lacks some. Its listing shows around 76,000 clones. The data are from a study of cytomegalovirus exposure and HLA in healthy donors. Overall study results and limits: In a later analysis, specific HLA alleles were associated with 15,000 to 20,000 TCR beta sequences at a 0.05 false discovery rate.

The source is a woman aged 60-75 years in good health and CMV-seronegative. Sequences were obtained from PBMCs. This sequence joins TRBV7-9 and TRBJ2-6, with D maybe TRBD1 (5 bases). The CDR3 bases are TGTGCCAGCAGTACAACAGGCTCTGGGGCCAACGTCCTGACTTTC. Translation gives CASSTTGSGANVLTF.